The entry below gives a single T cell receptor (beta chain) sequence along with its context. The record originates from a study of blood T cell repertoires in COVID-19. Study-level background: Sites in the United States, Italy and Spain provided acute and convalescent COVID-19 samples. T cells, B-cell-depleted T cells, or PBMCs supplied cDNA or gDNA.

Assay: immunoSEQ multiplex PCR; the TCRdb copy retains only in-frame clones and omits some. The sample lists more than 100,000 clones, more than 60% seen once, with about 2% in the top ten. The CDR3 covers 13 residues. V was clipped by 2 bases and J by 2 bases, with 6 bases between them. Germline V gene data show CDR1 as LGHNA and CDR2 as YSLEER. The TCR sequence derives from a man between 65 and 80 years old with acute or convalescent COVID-19. Material for sequencing was peripheral blood. The chain recombines TRBV4-3 with TRBJ2-5, with D unresolved. Written as DNA, the CDR3 is TGCGCCAGCAGCCAACATCAGCAAGAGACCCAGTACTTC. Translating gives CASSQHQQETQYF.